Below, one T cell receptor beta chain is given with its context. Its target is not known. The sample carries other DNA sequences with the same CDR3. Donors showed nominal health when sampled, although they likely had unrecorded immune exposures. These data come from a study of cytomegalovirus exposure and HLA in healthy donors. General study results and limits: Accurate prediction of most subjects' HLA-A and HLA-B alleles from TCR beta sequences was reported. A later analysis reportedly identified an Asian-associated ancestry cluster as carrying fewer N-insertions than the approximately 670-donor mean. Rare TCR sequences predominated, though certain public TCRs were found in many donors.

The PCR was carried out with 60 Vbeta primers and 13 Jbeta primers. Profiling relied on immunoSEQ multiplex PCR, and the TCRdb table lists in-frame clones only, not all of them. The sample carries around 110,000 clones, nearly 75% recorded once. The TCR was taken from a man aged 30 to 45 in good health and CMV-seropositive. Sample: PBMCs.

This CDR3 is CAWSTGSYEQYF. The DNA for the CDR3 is TGTGCCTGGAGTACAGGTTCCTACGAGCAGTACTTC. The gene calls are TRBV30 and TRBJ2-7, with D maybe TRBD1 (5 bases). Germline CDR1 and CDR2: GTSNPN and SVGIG (reference sequence). CDR3 length: 12 residues. V gave up 2 bases and J gave up 1 base, with 6 bases separating them.